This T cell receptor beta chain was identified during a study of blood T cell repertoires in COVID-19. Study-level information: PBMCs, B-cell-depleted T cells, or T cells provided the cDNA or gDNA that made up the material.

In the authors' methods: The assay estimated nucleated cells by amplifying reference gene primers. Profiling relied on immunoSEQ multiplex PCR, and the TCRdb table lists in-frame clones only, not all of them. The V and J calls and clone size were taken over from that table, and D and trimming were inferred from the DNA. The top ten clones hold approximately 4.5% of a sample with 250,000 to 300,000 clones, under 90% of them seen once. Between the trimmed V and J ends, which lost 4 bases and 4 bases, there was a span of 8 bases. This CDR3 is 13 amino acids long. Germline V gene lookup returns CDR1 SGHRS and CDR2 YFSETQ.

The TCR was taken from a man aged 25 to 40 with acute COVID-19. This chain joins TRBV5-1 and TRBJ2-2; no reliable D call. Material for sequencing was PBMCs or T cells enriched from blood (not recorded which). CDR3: CASSLYSTGELFF. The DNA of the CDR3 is TGCGCCAGCAGCCTGTACAGCACCGGGGAGCTGTTTTTT.